A single sample is the source of the 11 T cell receptor beta chains below, sequenced in a study of sequential checkpoint blockade in melanoma. Profiled with immunoSEQ multiplex PCR; TCRdb holds only in-frame clones, not every one. The sample consists of tens of thousands of clones, approximately 90% of them appearing once. Described treatment: randomized to nivolumab then ipilimumab (arm A) or the reverse (arm B). This specimen consisted of CD8+ T cells sorted from blood (inferred from file names), obtained from a patient given nivolumab and ipilimumab in sequence. All receptors come from a human donor with melanoma.

This clone appeared a few times. The gene calls are TRBV29-1 and TRBJ1-1; D may be TRBD1 (6 bases). Germline loops: CDR1 SQVTM, CDR2 ANQGSEA. This CDR3 comprises 12 residues. V lost 5 bases, J lost 4 bases, and 11 bases lay in between. This chain's CDR3 is CSVSGTPTEAFF. For the CDR3, the DNA is TGCAGCGTTTCCGGGACACCCACTGAAGCTTTCTTT.

The rearrangement uses TRBV27 and TRBJ2-1; TRBD2 matches at 13 bases. CDR1 is MNHEY, CDR2 SMNVEV, per germline (reference sequence). V gave up 2 bases and J gave up 6 bases; unmatched junction bases: 4. The CDR3 runs to 16 residues. CDR3 nucleotides: TGTGCCAGCAGTTTACTCGGACTAGCGGGAGTCAATGAGCAGTTCTTC. Its protein product is CASSLLGLAGVNEQFF.

The chain recombines TRBV2 with TRBJ2-5; TRBD2 matches at 8 bases. The DNA end favors TRBJ2-7, so the J call may be wrong. Germline CDR1 is SNHLY and CDR2 is FYNNEI. The CDR3 loop spans 16 amino acids. CDR3 residues: CASSERSGRSSYEQYF. CDR3 sequence (DNA): TGTGCCAGCAGTGAACGGAGCGGGAGATCCTCCTACGAGCAGTACTTC.

V is TRBV19 and J is TRBJ2-1; 9 bases are shared with TRBD2. V trimming: 2 bases; J trimming: 9 bases; junction bases outside the gene matches: 8. The CDR3 has 15 amino acids. The germline V gene has CDR1 LNHDA and CDR2 SQIVND (reference sequence). The CDR3 region has the DNA TGTGCCAGTAGTATACTTAGCGGGAGTGTCAGTGAGCAGTTCTTC. Its translation is CASSILSGSVSEQFF.

The chain carries TRBV28 and TRBJ2-1, with 10 bases aligning to TRBD2. Germline loops: CDR1 MDHEN, CDR2 SYDVKM. This CDR3 contains 14 residues. Unmatched junction bases numbered 7, after V lost 6 bases and J lost 8 bases. CDR3 nucleotides: TGTGCCAGCAGCCGACTAGCGGGTTCCCATGAGCAGTTCTTC. Residues: CASSRLAGSHEQFF.

This chain joins TRBV6-5 and TRBJ2-2; tentative D call: TRBD1 (6 bases). V shed 7 bases and J shed 5 bases, with 8 bases lying between them. The CDR3 totals 12 residues. CDR1 MNHEY and CDR2 SVGAGI come from the germline V gene. The CDR3 is CASTQGTGELFF. The DNA for the CDR3 is TGTGCCAGCACCCAGGGGACCGGGGAGCTGTTTTTT.

The chain uses TRBV9 and TRBJ2-7, with a tentative D call TRBD2 (6 bases). This CDR3 is built from 15 residues. Germline V gene sequence: CDR1 SGDLS, CDR2 YYNGEE. The V end was cut by 2 bases, the J end by 0 bases, with 12 bases between. The CDR3 loop is CASSVLSGPSYEQYF. The CDR3 nucleotides are TGTGCCAGCAGCGTGCTGAGCGGGCCCTCCTACGAGCAGTACTTC.

The chain couples TRBV7-9 to TRBJ1-1; 9 positions agree with TRBD1. The CDR3 loop spans 16 amino acids. V was pared by 4 bases and J by 4 bases, with 10 bases of the junction left unmatched. Germline V lookup: CDR1 SEHNR, CDR2 FQNEAQ (reference sequence). The CDR3 coding sequence is TGTGCCAGCAGCTGGAGCCCGGGACAGGGAAGCACTGAAGCTTTCTTT. This codes for CASSWSPGQGSTEAFF. The full variable domain, in which reference TRBV7-9 and TRBJ1-1 provide the parts outside the CDR3, is DTGVSQNPRHKITKRGQNVTFRCDPISEHNRLYWYRQTLGQGPEFLTYFQNEAQLEKSRLLSDRFSAERPKGSFSTLEIQRTEQGDSAMYLCASSWSPGQGSTEAFFGQGTRLTVV.

V is TRBV28 and J is TRBJ1-1; TRBD1 might be the D (6 bases). Trimming removed 5 bases at V and 0 bases at J, with 13 bases between. Germline CDR1 and CDR2: MDHEN and SYDVKM. CDR3 size: 15 residues. This CDR3 is CASSTWTDMNTEAFF. The CDR3 bases are TGTGCCAGCAGTACCTGGACAGACATGAACACTGAAGCTTTCTTT.

V and J are TRBV2 and TRBJ1-5; TRBD1 agrees at 7 bases. The CDR3 is 15 amino acids. The trim removed 4 bases at V and 0 bases at J, leaving 3 bases unmatched. Germline V gene sequence: CDR1 SNHLY, CDR2 FYNNEI. CDR3: CASSASGGSNQPQHF. CDR3 bases: TGTGCCAGCAGTGCTTCAGGGGGTAGCAATCAGCCCCAGCATTTT.

The chain is built from TRBV7-3 and TRBJ2-2; TRBD2 aligns across 10 bases. Germline CDR1 is SGHTA and CDR2 is FQGTGA. With V trimmed by 3 bases and J by 5 bases, 6 bases remained unmatched. The CDR3 is 16 amino acids. Written as DNA, the CDR3 is TGTGCCAGCAGCTTGGTTCCGGGACTAGCGACCGGGGAGCTGTTTTTT. The encoded protein is CASSLVPGLATGELFF.